This TCR beta chain was profiled in a study of T-cell memory formation after mild COVID-19. Study as a whole: TCR clusters were mostly confined to one donor each.

TCRdb redid the calling of the 5' RACE reads with MiXCR, one entry per CDR3 protein. The sample has roughly 600,000 distinct CDR3 sequences, around 17% seen once. Germline V gene data show CDR1 as SEHNR and CDR2 as FQNEAQ (reference sequence). CDR3 length: 12 residues. V gave up 2 bases and J gave up 8 bases, with 9 bases separating them. Sequences were obtained from PBMCs or a T cell subset sorted from them (not recorded which). This sequence originates from an adult woman who had mild COVID-19 (a few samples of this study predate the infection). Cell type and time point are not known. This rearrangement joins TRBV7-9 to TRBJ1-2; D ambiguous. This CDR3 is CASSLRGIGYTF. As DNA, the CDR3 is TGTGCCAGCAGCTTACGAGGGATCGGCTACACCTTC.